This T cell receptor beta chain was found in a study of breast tumors, draining lymph nodes, adjacent tissues. Using its own MiXCR run on the multiplex PCR reads, TCRdb lists one record per CDR3 protein. The sample has under 250,000 distinct CDR3 sequences, roughly 30% seen once. This CDR3 spans 16 amino acids. With V trimmed by 5 bases and J by 2 bases, 11 bases remained unmatched. The V gene's germline CDR1 is SGHVS and CDR2 FQNEAQ. Breast cancer patients provided tissue from their axillary draining lymph nodes. Ten or more counts support this clonotype. The target antigen is unknown. Study-level points and caveats: Tumor TCR diversity was below lymph nodes but above nontumor tissue.

V and J are TRBV7-8 and TRBJ2-7, with 8 bases that match TRBD1. The origin of this receptor is a female donor with breast cancer. Some clones in this sample may be carry-over from other donors' samples. Sequenced: axillary lymph node tissue. As DNA, the CDR3 is TGTGCCAGCAGCCCGACAGTACAGGGGGTAACCTACGAGCAGTACTTC. Amino acids: CASSPTVQGVTYEQYF.